The 32 T cell receptor beta chains given below trace back to one sample, sequenced in a study of beta chain features in type 1 diabetes. Every isolated RNA sample was fully reverse transcribed, so sequencing captured expressed TCRB transcripts. Profiled with immunoSEQ multiplex PCR; TCRdb holds only in-frame clones, not every one. The sample includes under 900,000 clones, 17% seen only once; the top ten take 0.023%. Sequencing input: naive CD4+ T cells from blood. The receptors stem from a woman aged 18-35 years in good health.

This clone came up a few times. V usage is TRBV6-6 and J usage is TRBJ2-2; D might be TRBD2 (5 bases). Germline V CDR1 and CDR2: MNHNY, SVGAGI (reference sequence). V dropped 0 bases and J dropped 9 bases, with 11 bases sitting between them. The CDR3 totals 14 residues. CDR3 amino acids: CASSYSKGGWELFF. In DNA form, the CDR3 reads TGTGCCAGCAGTTACTCGAAAGGCGGGTGGGAGCTGTTTTTT.

The chain links TRBV28 to TRBJ2-1, with unresolved D. In germline, CDR1 is MDHEN, CDR2 SYDVKM. V lost 3 bases and J 11 bases, leaving 8 bases between the germline ends. This CDR3 is built from 11 residues. The CDR3 region is CASSLRHQQFF. The CDR3 DNA follows: TGTGCCAGCAGTTTGAGACACCAGCAGTTCTTC.

This clone was counted only a few times. The chain combines TRBV11-2 with TRBJ1-1; TRBD1 might be the D (5 bases). Per germline, CDR1 SGHAT and CDR2 FQNNGV. The CDR3 runs 13 residues. V lost 5 bases and J 3 bases, leaving 10 bases between the germline ends. CDR3 in DNA: TGTGCCAGCAGCGCCGCAGGGTACACTGAAGCTTTCTTT. It encodes CASSAAGYTEAFF.

The CDR3 spells CASSPQQGGNNEQFF. CDR3 coding DNA: TGTGCCAGCTCACCACAACAGGGAGGAAACAATGAGCAGTTCTTC. The V gene is TRBV18, the J gene TRBJ2-1; D may match TRBD1 or TRBD2 (6 bases each). Per germline, CDR1 KGHSH and CDR2 LQKENI. The CDR3 consists of 15 residues. V was pared by 1 base and J by 5 bases, with 12 bases between.

The chain is built from TRBV21-1 and TRBJ1-1; TRBD1, the D gene given by the table, was not confirmed from the DNA. TRBV21-1 is a known pseudogene. The CDR3 has 13 amino acids. The CDR3: CASFREGAPEAFF. The CDR3 bases are TGTGCCAGCTTCCGTGAGGGGGCCCCTGAAGCTTTCTTT.

This rearrangement joins TRBV7-2 to TRBJ1-5; perhaps TRBD1 as D (5 bases). This CDR3 is built from 14 residues. Trimming pared 5 bases from V and 7 bases from J, leaving 15 bases between. Germline V gene sequence: CDR1 SGHTA, CDR2 FQGNSA. The CDR3 is CASSNGQGRQPQHF. DNA for the CDR3: TGTGCCAGCAGCAATGGGCAGGGTAGGCAGCCCCAGCATTTT.

This clone was detected only a few times. Other DNA sequences in this specimen translate into the identical CDR3. V gene TRBV7-2 combines with J gene TRBJ2-7; D gene uncertain. The CDR3 extends over 12 amino acids. Germline assignment: CDR1 SGHTA and CDR2 FQGNSA. V shed 0 bases and J shed 4 bases, with 4 bases lying between them. The CDR3 reads CASSLARYEQYF. CDR3 DNA sequence: TGTGCCAGCAGCTTAGCGCGGTACGAGCAGTACTTC.

The chain employs TRBV7-2 and TRBJ2-1; no clear D. Germline assignment: CDR1 SGHTA and CDR2 FQGNSA. The CDR3 is 14 residues long. Trimming left V 7 bases short and J 0 bases short, with 10 bases between. The DNA for the CDR3 is TGTGCCAGCACCCTAGACTTCTCCTACAATGAGCAGTTCTTC. Encoded protein: CASTLDFSYNEQFF.

Details on this clone: Other DNA sequences in this sample translate to the same CDR3. The rearrangement joins TRBV6-5 to TRBJ2-2; D ambiguous. The CDR3 length is 13 residues. Germline V gives CDR1 MNHEY, CDR2 SVGAGI. V was clipped by 0 bases and J by 2 bases, with 1 base between them. The CDR3 loop is CASSYSNTGELFF. The CDR3 bases are TGTGCCAGCAGTTACTCAAACACCGGGGAGCTGTTTTTT.

In this sample, this clone turned up a few times. The chain links TRBV7-2 to TRBJ2-1, with D possibly being TRBD2 (5 bases). The germline V gene encodes CDR1 SGHTA and CDR2 FQGNSA. V lost 5 bases and J lost 6, with 14 bases in between. This CDR3 comprises 14 residues. CDR3 in DNA: TGTGCCAGCAGCAAGTCTCGACTAATCAATGAGCAGTTCTTC. Protein: CASSKSRLINEQFF.

The chain has TRBV7-9 and TRBJ1-4; a weak D match, TRBD1 (5 bases). V was cut by 5 bases and J by 6 bases, with 19 bases left in between. The CDR3 spans 16 residues. Germline-derived CDR1 and CDR2 are SEHNR and FQNEAQ (reference sequence). The chain's CDR3 is CASSRRGGGVYEKLFF. The DNA for the CDR3 is TGTGCCAGCAGCCGGAGGGGTGGAGGCGTTTATGAAAAACTGTTTTTT.

This rearrangement joins TRBV27 to TRBJ2-5, with D possibly being TRBD1 (6 bases). V was trimmed by 6 bases and J by 2 bases, leaving 13 bases between them. Germline-derived CDR1 and CDR2 are MNHEY and SMNVEV (reference sequence). The CDR3 is 14 amino acids. The CDR3 nucleotides are TGTGCCAGCAGCCTTGGACAGAGACAAGAGACCCAGTACTTC. This gives the protein CASSLGQRQETQYF.

This clone was seen only a few times. CDR3 sequence: CASSPRPGVSEEQFF. CDR3 coding DNA: TGTGCCAGCTCACCTCGCCCGGGAGTGTCGGAGGAGCAGTTCTTC. The chain is built from TRBV18 and TRBJ2-1, with D perhaps TRBD2 (6 bases). Between the trimmed V and J ends, which lost 3 bases and 10 bases, there was a span of 19 bases. This CDR3 spans 15 amino acids. Germline V gene lookup returns CDR1 KGHSH and CDR2 LQKENI.

This clone came up a few times. The rearrangement joins TRBV10-3 to TRBJ2-1; 8 bases map to TRBD2. The V gene end was trimmed by 4 bases and the J gene end by 8 bases; junction bases not matched to a gene: 13. The CDR3 runs to 16 residues. Germline V lookup: CDR1 ENHRY, CDR2 SYGVKD. CDR3 coding DNA: TGTGCCATCAGTGCGAACAGCGGGAGTAGCGGCGATGAGCAGTTCTTC. Translation gives CAISANSGSSGDEQFF.

The V and J genes are TRBV28 and TRBJ1-1; unclear D gene. Trimming removed 0 bases at V and 0 bases at J, with 14 bases between. The CDR3 loop spans 17 amino acids. Germline values: CDR1 MDHEN, CDR2 SYDVKM. The CDR3 region has the DNA TGTGCCAGCAGTTTATGGACCCTTGGGGAGATGAACACTGAAGCTTTCTTT. Amino acid sequence: CASSLWTLGEMNTEAFF.

This clone turned up a few times. This chain uses TRBV28 with TRBJ2-2; D unresolved. Between the trimmed V and J ends, which lost 6 bases and 8 bases, there was a span of 10 bases. Germline assignment: CDR1 MDHEN and CDR2 SYDVKM. CDR3 size: 12 residues. Here the CDR3 reads CASSPPIGELFF. The CDR3, as DNA: TGTGCCAGCAGCCCCCCTATTGGGGAGCTGTTTTTT.

This clone was observed a few times. The chain has TRBV13 and TRBJ2-3; TRBD2 matches 7 bases. CDR1 PRHDT and CDR2 FYEKMQ come from the germline V gene (reference sequence). V trimming: 3 bases; J trimming: 11 bases; junction bases outside the gene matches: 8. The CDR3 is made up of 13 amino acids. CDR3 loop: CASSFGGGGRQYF. The CDR3, as DNA: TGTGCCAGCAGCTTTGGGGGAGGCGGGAGGCAGTATTTT.

This clone was counted a few times. The chain links TRBV5-1 to TRBJ2-6; unclear D gene. Germline CDR1 and CDR2: SGHRS and YFSETQ. The CDR3 spans 15 residues. Trimming cost V 1 base and J 1 base, with 6 bases left between them. The CDR3 nucleotides read TGCGCCAGCAGCTTGATCCTATCTGGGGCCAACGTCCTGACTTTC. Residues: CASSLILSGANVLTF.

The chain employs TRBV15 and TRBJ2-2; 7 positions agree with TRBD2. From germline, CDR1 is LNHNV and CDR2 YYDKDF (reference sequence). Trimming took 3 bases from V and 9 from J; bases not matched to a gene: 4. This CDR3 comprises 13 residues. In DNA form, the CDR3 reads TGTGCCACCAGCAGGGCCGGGACTAGGGAGCTGTTTTTT. It codes for CATSRAGTRELFF.

Only a few counts were recorded for this clone. CDR3 sequence (DNA): TGTGCCAGCTCACCTCTCGTCGCTTCTACAGGGCTGAACACTGAAGCTTTCTTT. Residues: CASSPLVASTGLNTEAFF. The chain recombines TRBV18 with TRBJ1-1; a weak D match, TRBD1 (6 bases). The CDR3 spans 18 residues. Trimming removed 3 bases at V and 0 bases at J, with 20 bases between. The V gene's germline CDR1 is KGHSH and CDR2 LQKENI.

This clone was seen only a few times. The chain links TRBV2 to TRBJ2-2; the D is unclear. The CDR3 totals 13 residues. CDR1 is SNHLY, CDR2 FYNNEI, per germline. The V end lost 8 bases, the J end lost 5 bases, and 12 bases lay between the germline ends. The CDR3 nucleotides are TGTGCCAGCGCTTCCCGGTGGACCGGGGAGCTGTTTTTT. Translating gives CASASRWTGELFF.

This clone has only a few counts. The chain combines TRBV29-1 with TRBJ2-3; TRBD1 or TRBD2 may be the D gene (5 bases each). Trimming removed 4 bases from V and 0 bases from J, with 8 bases in between. Germline assignment: CDR1 SQVTM and CDR2 ANQGSEA. CDR3 length equals 13 residues. The CDR3: CSVVGDSTDTQYF. The CDR3 DNA reads TGCAGCGTTGTAGGGGACAGCACAGATACGCAGTATTTT.

This CDR3 is CASSLRISEAFF. DNA of the CDR3: TGTGCCAGCAGCCTCAGGATAAGTGAAGCTTTCTTT. J is TRBJ1-1 and V is TRBV28; no firm D call. Germline V gene sequence: CDR1 MDHEN, CDR2 SYDVKM. Trimming took 6 bases from V and 7 from J, leaving 12 bases between them. This CDR3 has 12 residues.

This clone was detected a few times. The chain carries TRBV7-2 and TRBJ2-7; perhaps TRBD2 as D (6 bases). Deletions cut 5 bases from V and 1 base from J, with 9 bases between. Germline-derived CDR1 and CDR2 are SGHTA and FQGNSA. This CDR3 spans 13 amino acids. The CDR3 DNA reads TGTGCCAGCAGCCGGGACTGGTCCTACGAGCAGTACTTC. Translating gives CASSRDWSYEQYF.

The V call is TRBV28, the J call TRBJ2-2; D is ambiguous. From germline, CDR1 is MDHEN and CDR2 SYDVKM. The CDR3 is 12 residues long. Trimming removed 3 bases from V and 10 bases from J, with 9 bases in between. The CDR3 sequence: CASSFARVELFF. The CDR3 coding sequence is TGTGCCAGCAGTTTCGCTAGGGTGGAGCTGTTTTTT. The full variable domain, its missing parts supplied by reference TRBV28 and TRBJ2-2, is DVKVTQSSRYLVKRTGEKVFLECVQDMDHENMFWYRQDPGLGLRLIYFSYDVKMKEKGDIPEGYSVSREKKERFSLILESASTNQTSMYLCASSFARVELFFGEGSRLTVL.

The chain links TRBV23-1 to TRBJ2-1; TRBD2 agrees at 10 bases. TRBV23-1 counts as an open reading frame of uncertain function. With 3 bases clipped from V and 8 bases from J, the junction kept 10 bases outside the gene matches. This CDR3 contains 16 residues. The CDR3 bases are TGCGCCAGCAGTCATATCCTAGCGGGAGATCTAGATGAGCAGTTCTTC. It codes for CASSHILAGDLDEQFF.

The V call is TRBV4-3, the J call TRBJ2-7; 13 bases agree with TRBD2. The V segment lost 4 bases and the J segment 12 bases; nucleotides outside the gene matches: 18. The CDR3 extends over 17 amino acids. Germline V gives CDR1 LGHNA, CDR2 YSLEER. CDR3 sequence (DNA): TGCGCCAGCAGCCCGTCGTCGTCCGGGACTAGCGGGAACGTGGTGTACTTC. Translation gives CASSPSSSGTSGNVVYF.

As for this clone: The same CDR3 arises from other DNA sequences in this sample as well. This rearrangement joins TRBV28 to TRBJ1-5; D ambiguous. V was shortened by 2 bases and J by 2 bases, with 1 base between the two germline ends. The length of the CDR3 is 12 residues. In germline, CDR1 is MDHEN, CDR2 SYDVKM. CDR3 residues: CASSLRNQPQHF. The CDR3 coding sequence is TGTGCCAGCAGTTTACGCAATCAGCCCCAGCATTTT.

A few counts support this clone. The rearrangement links TRBV10-3 to TRBJ2-5, with no clear D. The CDR3 contains 12 residues. Looked up from germline, CDR1 is ENHRY and CDR2 is SYGVKD. Between the trimmed V and J ends, which lost 5 bases and 5 bases, there was a span of 9 bases. CDR3 DNA: TGTGCCATCAGTACAGACGGGGAGACCCAGTACTTC. This sequence encodes CAISTDGETQYF.

V usage is TRBV7-2 and J usage is TRBJ2-2; 9 nucleotides align to TRBD2. The germline V gene has CDR1 SGHTA and CDR2 FQGNSA. The junction had 2 bases not matched to a gene; V was cut back by 5 bases and J by 1 base. The CDR3 consists of 15 residues. CDR3 bases: TGTGCCAGCAGCGCGACTAGCGGGAACACCGGGGAGCTGTTTTTT. Residues: CASSATSGNTGELFF.

This sequence joins TRBV4-2 and TRBJ1-4, with 8 bases that match TRBD1. Germline lookup yields CDR1 LGHNA and CDR2 YNFKEQ. The V and J ends lost 0 bases and 7 bases, in that order; junction bases with no gene match: 10. CDR3 size: 17 residues. The CDR3 sequence: CASSQDPPGGYGEKLFF. The CDR3 DNA is TGTGCCAGCAGCCAAGACCCCCCAGGGGGCTATGGTGAAAAACTGTTTTTT.

This clone has only a few counts. The rearrangement joins TRBV4-3 to TRBJ2-1; 12 bases agree with TRBD2. The germline V gene encodes CDR1 LGHNA and CDR2 YSLEER. V shed 0 bases, J shed 6 bases, and the junction held 6 bases outside the gene matches. The CDR3 is 17 amino acids. The CDR3 loop reads CASSQDGGTSGSNEQFF. DNA of the CDR3: TGCGCCAGCAGCCAAGATGGAGGGACTAGCGGGTCCAATGAGCAGTTCTTC.